A selection of T cell receptor beta chains follows, all from one sample in a study of shared clonotypes between healthy human individuals. The repertoire was sequenced with immunoSEQ multiplex PCR; TCRdb's copy has only in-frame clones and lacks some. The table shows around 1,000,000 clones, with 70% to 80% occurring only once. The source material was memory CD4+ T cells from PBMCs. The source is a man aged 18 to 35 in good health. Some clones in this sample may be carry-over from other donors' samples. Both conserved end residues are part of each CDR3. A D gene is named only where the DNA matches it firmly. Size is omitted from some rows. Given values are once, few, many or a class for expanded clones.

clone size | J gene | V gene | D gene | CDR3 DNA | CDR3 protein
. | TRBJ2-2 | TRBV4-1 | . | TGCGCCAGCAGCCAAGATTCGCTAGCTGGCCGGGAGCTGTTTTTT | CASSQDSLAGRELFF
. | TRBJ2-1 | TRBV11-2 | . | TGTGCCAGCAGCTTTTTGGCGGGAAGGTACCGTATCAATGAGCAGTTCTTC | CASSFLAGRYRINEQFF
once | TRBJ2-5 | TRBV7-2 | TRBD1 | TGTGCCAGCAGCTCGGGACAGCCCCAAGAGACCCAGTACTTC | CASSSGQPQETQYF
few | TRBJ2-2 | TRBV19 | . | TGTGCCAGTAGTATAAGAGGGGGAAAAGGCACCGGGGAGCTGTTTTTT | CASSIRGGKGTGELFF
. | TRBJ2-5 | TRBV28 | . | TGTGCCACCAAACGGGGCCAAGAGACCCAGTACTTC | CATKRGQETQYF
. | TRBJ1-1 | TRBV7-9 | TRBD1 | TGTGCCAGCAGCCCTTGGACAGGCAACACTGAAGCTTTCTTT | CASSPWTGNTEAFF
. | TRBJ1-3 | TRBV30 | . | TGTGCCTCCAAATCCGAGGACACCATATATTTT | CASKSEDTIYF
. | TRBJ1-1 | TRBV9 | . | TGTGCCAGCAGCTCCAGTCAGGGGCACACTGAAGCTTTCTTT | CASSSSQGHTEAFF
. | TRBJ1-1 | TRBV19 | . | TGTGCCAGTAACTCAATAGGGGTGATGGACACTGAAGCTTTCTTT | CASNSIGVMDTEAFF
. | TRBJ2-1 | TRBV7-9 | . | TGTGCCAGCAGCTCCTCTAAGAGCTCCTACAATGAGCAGTTCTTC | CASSSSKSSYNEQFF
. | TRBJ2-7 | TRBV7-9 | . | TGTGCCAGCAGCTTAGTTGGGACCTCCTCCTACGAGCAGTACTTC | CASSLVGTSSYEQYF
once | TRBJ1-1 | TRBV18 | TRBD1 | TGTGCCAGCTCAGTAACGACAGGGGGACTGGACACTGAAGCTTTCTTT | CASSVTTGGLDTEAFF
. | TRBJ2-2 | TRBV6-6 | TRBD1 | TGTGCCAGCAGCCCAGGGGGCAGGTTTGCCGGGGAGCTGTTTTTT | CASSPGGRFAGELFF
once | TRBJ2-7 | TRBV18 | TRBD2 | TGTGCCAGCTCTTCTGGGGCTACTAGCGGGAGTACGTACGAGCAGTACTTC | CASSSGATSGSTYEQYF
few | TRBJ1-4 | TRBV5-8 | . | TGTGCCAGCAGCTTGTGGTTGGGGCCCAATGGGAATGAAAAACTGTTTTTT | CASSLWLGPNGNEKLFF
. | TRBJ1-5 | TRBV7-9 | . | TGTGCCAGCAGCCCCATGCTCCGAATGGGGCAGCCCCAGCATTTT | CASSPMLRMGQPQHF
. | TRBJ2-7 | TRBV5-1 | . | TGCGCCAGCAGCTTGGGAGGGATCTCTGACAGCTCGCAGTACTTC | CASSLGGISDSSQYF
. | TRBJ2-2 | TRBV7-2 | TRBD2 | TGTGCCAGCAGCCCCGGGGGGGGTTCAGGGGAGCTGTTTTTT | CASSPGGGSGELFF
. | TRBJ2-6 | TRBV5-6 | . | TGTGCCAGCAGCTTGGGCTCCTGGAGGGCCAACGTCCTGACTTTC | CASSLGSWRANVLTF
. | TRBJ1-2 | TRBV18 | TRBD1 | TGTGCCAGCTCCCCCGGGACAGGGTCCAATGGCTACACCTTC | CASSPGTGSNGYTF
. | TRBJ1-2 | TRBV2 | . | TGTGCCAGCAGTGAATCGGAGACAGCTAACTATGGCTACACCTTC | CASSESETANYGYTF
. | TRBJ2-1 | TRBV5-4 | TRBD2 | TGTGCCAGCAGCAGCGGGACTAGCGGGAGCCTAAGCTCCTACAATGAGCAGTTCTTC | CASSSGTSGSLSSYNEQFF
. | TRBJ2-7 | TRBV10-3 | TRBD1 | TGTGCCATCAGTCGCACAGGGGTCAGGGACGAGCAGTACTTC | CAISRTGVRDEQYF
. | TRBJ2-7 | TRBV6-6 | . | TGTGCCAGCAGTTCTAACAGGGATCAGCAGTACTTC | CASSSNRDQQYF
. | TRBJ2-2 | TRBV14 | . | TGTGCCAGCAGCACCAGGGAGGACACCGGGGAGCTGTTTTTT | CASSTREDTGELFF
. | TRBJ1-2 | TRBV30 | . | TGTGCCTGGAGTGTACTGAGCCGCGGGGATTACACCTTC | CAWSVLSRGDYTF
. | TRBJ1-1 | TRBV19 | TRBD1 | TGTGCCAGTACCCTACGACAGGGGTTTAACACTGAAGCTTTCTTT | CASTLRQGFNTEAFF
. | TRBJ1-2 | TRBV7-3 | TRBD1 | TGTGCCAGCAGTCCGGGACAGGACTATGGCTACACCTTC | CASSPGQDYGYTF
. | TRBJ2-5 | TRBV5-1 | . | TGCGCCAGCAGCTCCGAGGGGCAGGGAGGTCAGTCGCAGTACTTC | CASSSEGQGGQSQYF
. | TRBJ2-1 | TRBV5-1 | TRBD2 | TGCGCCAGCAGCTTGGCCTTTATAGCGGGGCCCAATGAGCAGTTCTTC | CASSLAFIAGPNEQFF
. | TRBJ2-1 | TRBV28 | TRBD2 | TGTGCCAGCAGTTCAGGAAAGTCCATCAGCGGGGCAAACAATGAGCAGTTCTTC | CASSSGKSISGANNEQFF
. | TRBJ2-7 | TRBV28 | . | TGTGCCAGCAGTCCTCTAGAGAGCTCCTACGAGCAGTACTTC | CASSPLESSYEQYF
many | TRBJ2-3 | TRBV5-6 | TRBD2 | TGTGCCAGCAGCTTGGGCCCAGCGGGAACAGATACGCAGTATTTT | CASSLGPAGTDTQYF
. | TRBJ2-1 | TRBV2 | TRBD2 | TGTGCCAGCAGACTGGTAGCGGGAGTGAAGTTCTTC | CASRLVAGVKFF
. | TRBJ2-7 | TRBV2 | TRBD2 | TGTGCCAGCCCCCCAGTCGGGGGGGGGTCCACGTCCTACGAGCAGTACTTC | CASPPVGGGSTSYEQYF
. | TRBJ2-7 | TRBV28 | . | TGTGCCAGCAGGTTCGGGGGTACCTACGAGCAGTACTTC | CASRFGGTYEQYF
. | TRBJ1-1 | TRBV5-1 | . | TGCGCCAGCAGCTTGATTGGGACGGGAGACACTGAAGCTTTCTTT | CASSLIGTGDTEAFF
. | TRBJ2-3 | TRBV5-1 | . | TGCGCCAGCAGCCGAGCCACGGGAACAGATACGCAGTATTTT | CASSRATGTDTQYF
. | TRBJ2-3 | TRBV5-4 | TRBD2 | TGTGCCAGCAGCGGAGGGACTAGCGGGAGGGGTGATACGCAGTATTTT | CASSGGTSGRGDTQYF
. | TRBJ1-3 | TRBV5-5 | . | TGTGCCAGCAGCCAAGAGTCCGGGGACGGAAACACCATATATTTT | CASSQESGDGNTIYF
. | TRBJ1-1 | TRBV19 | TRBD1 | TGTGCCAGTCATTCCCAGGGGGCGGGGAACACTGAAGCTTTCTTT | CASHSQGAGNTEAFF
. | TRBJ1-1 | TRBV30 | . | TGTGCCTGGAATCTGGTGCCCGGAGGAACTGAAGCTTTCTTT | CAWNLVPGGTEAFF
. | TRBJ2-7 | TRBV7-9 | TRBD2 | TGTGCCAGCAGCTACGGGGGGGCGAGGCTATACGAGCAGTACTTC | CASSYGGARLYEQYF
many | TRBJ1-5 | TRBV5-6 | . | TGTGCCAGCAGCCCAGGAGGGGCGGCTTTCAATCAGCCCCAGCATTTT | CASSPGGAAFNQPQHF
. | TRBJ2-1 | TRBV6-6 | . | TGTGCCAGCAGTTCCCAGTTAGGGATTGGCTACAATGAGCAGTTCTTC | CASSSQLGIGYNEQFF
few | TRBJ2-7 | TRBV27 | . | TGTGCCAGCAGTTTATCCTATTCTGGGGGAAACGAGCAGTACTTC | CASSLSYSGGNEQYF
. | TRBJ2-6 | TRBV5-1 | TRBD1 | TGCGCCAGCAGCCCAGGACAGGGGGCGACTGGGGCCAACGTCCTGACTTTC | CASSPGQGATGANVLTF
. | TRBJ1-5 | TRBV6-1 | . | TGTGCCAGCAGTGAAGCGGGGAGGGGCGGCGGCCAGCCCCAGCATTTT | CASSEAGRGGGQPQHF
. | TRBJ2-1 | TRBV5-1 | . | TGCGCCACCACTGAGGGGGATTCCTACAATGAGCAGTTCTTC | CATTEGDSYNEQFF
. | TRBJ2-7 | TRBV5-1 | . | TGCGCCAGCAGCTTGGCGTTAAGTTTTGGGGACTTAAGATACGAGCAGTACTTC | CASSLALSFGDLRYEQYF
. | TRBJ2-3 | TRBV5-1 | . | TGCGCCAGCAGCTTGATAGGTCGGGCAGATACGCAGTATTTT | CASSLIGRADTQYF
. | TRBJ2-7 | TRBV6-6 | . | TGTGCCAGCAGTTCGCCCACGGACAGTCCTAAGGAGCAGTACTTC | CASSSPTDSPKEQYF
. | TRBJ2-1 | TRBV9 | . | TGTGCCAGCAGCGCGACAGGCATCTCCTACAATGAGCAGTTCTTC | CASSATGISYNEQFF
. | TRBJ2-3 | TRBV11-3 | . | TGTGCCAGCAGCTTGGACAGAGACACAGATACGCAGTATTTT | CASSLDRDTDTQYF
. | TRBJ1-2 | TRBV30 | TRBD1 | TGTGCCTGGAGTGTACGTCCGGGACAGGGGCCAAAGGGGGGCTACACCTTC | CAWSVRPGQGPKGGYTF
. | TRBJ2-5 | TRBV6-1 | . | TGTGCCGGCAGGGACGCGGCCCAAGAGACCCAGTACTTC | CAGRDAAQETQYF
. | TRBJ2-5 | TRBV2 | TRBD1 | TGTGCCAGCAGAGCCCCGGGACAGGGGGACGAGACCCAGTACTTC | CASRAPGQGDETQYF
once | TRBJ2-2 | TRBV19 | TRBD1 | TGTGCCAGTGGAAACAGGGGCGCGAACACCGGGGAGCTGTTTTTT | CASGNRGANTGELFF
. | TRBJ2-3 | TRBV28 | TRBD2 | TGTGCCAGCGCGACTAGCGGGAGGGGGGATACGCAGTATTTT | CASATSGRGDTQYF
. | TRBJ1-3 | TRBV9 | . | TGTGCCAGCAGGGGGCATTCTGGAAACACCATATATTTT | CASRGHSGNTIYF